These T cell receptor beta chains were read from a single sample in a study of cytomegalovirus exposure and HLA in healthy donors. This table comes from immunoSEQ multiplex PCR, and its TCRdb copy is limited to in-frame clones, with some not included. The data hold around 130,000 clones, with around 77% observed a single time. What was sequenced was PBMCs. The receptors shown here come from a man in his late teens or twenties in good health and CMV-seropositive. The CDR3 runs from the conserved cysteine through the conserved F or W. The order of the fields is CDR3 DNA, CDR3 protein, clone size, J gene, V gene, D gene. A D gene is named only where the DNA matches it firmly. Size is omitted from some rows. Given values are once, few, many or a class for expanded clones.

TGTGCCAGTAGTCTTCCGGGACAGGGCTATGGCTACACCTTC | CASSLPGQGYGYTF | - | TRBJ1-2 | TRBV19 | TRBD1
TGTGCCAGCCGACAGGGTCTAGAGACCCAGTACTTC | CASRQGLETQYF | - | TRBJ2-5 | TRBV6-5 | TRBD1
TGCGCCAGCAGCTTTACGCAGGCACCTAATGAAAAACTGTTTTTT | CASSFTQAPNEKLFF | once | TRBJ1-4 | TRBV5-1 | -
TGTGCCAGCAGTTTTGGACAGGGACGAGAGCCCCAGCATTTT | CASSFGQGREPQHF | - | TRBJ1-5 | TRBV6-5 | TRBD1
TGTGCCAGCAGCTTAGGACGGGTCCACGAGCAGTACTTC | CASSLGRVHEQYF | - | TRBJ2-7 | TRBV11-3 | -
TGTGCCAGCAGCCAAGATATGAGCGGGTCCGGCGGGGAGCTGTTTTTT | CASSQDMSGSGGELFF | - | TRBJ2-2 | TRBV14 | -
TGTGCCAGCAGTTTAGCGGACAGTTCCTACGAGCAGTACTTC | CASSLADSSYEQYF | - | TRBJ2-7 | TRBV28 | -
TGCGCCAGCAGTACAGGGTATAACGAAAAACTGTTTTTT | CASSTGYNEKLFF | - | TRBJ1-4 | TRBV5-1 | -
TGTGCCAGCAGCTTGGTAGATGGCTACACCTTC | CASSLVDGYTF | few | TRBJ1-2 | TRBV5-8 | -
TGCGCCAGCAGCCCCATCAGCGCTAACTATGGCTACACCTTC | CASSPISANYGYTF | - | TRBJ1-2 | TRBV4-1 | -
TGTTCCAGCAGCTTATCACCCCTAAGGGGTGGGATTGTAGGTGGCTACACCTTC | CSSSLSPLRGGIVGGYTF | - | TRBJ1-2 | TRBV7-9 | -
TGCGCCAGCAGCTTGGTCGACAGGGGATCCGGCACTGAAGCTTTCTTT | CASSLVDRGSGTEAFF | - | TRBJ1-1 | TRBV5-1 | TRBD1
TGCGCCAGCTCGCGTCTTAGGGCAGGGGCCTACGAGCAGTACTTC | CASSRLRAGAYEQYF | - | TRBJ2-7 | TRBV10-1 | -
TGTGCCAGCAGCTCAGCGACTGGGGCCAACGTCCTGACTTTC | CASSSATGANVLTF | - | TRBJ2-6 | TRBV6-6 | -
TGTGCCTGGAGTGTATCGAGTACTCCAGAGACCCAGTACTTC | CAWSVSSTPETQYF | - | TRBJ2-5 | TRBV30 | -
TGCGCCAGCAGCTTAGGGGGTAACACTGAAGCTTTCTTT | CASSLGGNTEAFF | - | TRBJ1-1 | TRBV5-1 | -
TGTGCCAGCAGTGAGAGCGTTGACACCGGGGAGCTGTTTTTT | CASSESVDTGELFF | - | TRBJ2-2 | TRBV25-1 | -
TGTGCCAGCAGCCAAGATCTCCAGGGCGGCTACACCTTC | CASSQDLQGGYTF | - | TRBJ1-2 | TRBV4-2 | -
TGTGCCAGTAGTATACGTCCGGGGGACTCACCCCTCCACTTT | CASSIRPGDSPLHF | - | TRBJ1-6 | TRBV19 | -
TGTGCCAGCAGCCCGCCCTGGGGGCGGGGGGCTTACAATGAGCAGTTCTTC | CASSPPWGRGAYNEQFF | few | TRBJ2-1 | TRBV14 | TRBD2
TGTGCCACCAGCAGAGATACTAACTACCACGAGCAGTACTTC | CATSRDTNYHEQYF | - | TRBJ2-7 | TRBV15 | -
TGTGCCAGCAGCTTTACAGGGAAGACTGAAGCTTTCTTT | CASSFTGKTEAFF | few | TRBJ1-1 | TRBV5-5 | -
TGTGCCAGCAGCTTCGGGGGAGGCGACGAGCAGTACTTC | CASSFGGGDEQYF | - | TRBJ2-7 | TRBV7-6 | -
TGTGCCACCAGCAGAATCAGGGTACGCTACGAGCAGTACTTC | CATSRIRVRYEQYF | - | TRBJ2-7 | TRBV15 | -
TGTGCCAGCAGCTTCCAGGGGACGCATGGCTACACCTTC | CASSFQGTHGYTF | few | TRBJ1-2 | TRBV27 | -
TGTGCCAGTAGTATCCGGACTTTCAGCTATGGCTACACCTTC | CASSIRTFSYGYTF | - | TRBJ1-2 | TRBV19 | -
TGTGCCAGCAGCCAGGGTTATGGTGGGACTGAAGCTTTCTTT | CASSQGYGGTEAFF | - | TRBJ1-1 | TRBV28 | -
TGCGCCAGCAGCTTGGATACAGGCTCCGAGCAGTACTTC | CASSLDTGSEQYF | - | TRBJ2-7 | TRBV5-1 | -
TGTGCCAGCACGCAGGGGGAAAACAGTCAGTACTTC | CASTQGENSQYF | - | TRBJ2-4 | TRBV6-1 | TRBD1
TGTGCCAGCTCTCTAGCACTCTACAATGAGCAGTTCTTC | CASSLALYNEQFF | - | TRBJ2-1 | TRBV28 | -
TGCGCCAGCAGCCTCGGACAGGGGGTCCCTGGAAACACCATATATTTT | CASSLGQGVPGNTIYF | - | TRBJ1-3 | TRBV4-1 | TRBD1
TGTGCCAGCAGTGAAATTGGACAGGGCGGTAGTTATTCACCCCTCCACTTT | CASSEIGQGGSYSPLHF | - | TRBJ1-6 | TRBV2 | TRBD1
TGTTCCAGCAGCTTTTTGTCGGGAGAAAAACTGTTTTTT | CSSSFLSGEKLFF | - | TRBJ1-4 | TRBV7-9 | -
TGTGCCAGTAGTATAAGAGCCGGGGAGCTGTTTTTT | CASSIRAGELFF | - | TRBJ2-2 | TRBV19 | -
TGTGCCAGCAGCCACGCCGGGACAGGGTACAATGAGCAGTTCTTC | CASSHAGTGYNEQFF | - | TRBJ2-1 | TRBV7-6 | TRBD1
TGTGCCAGCAGCTACAACCGGGACAGGGGTTTGGACAATGAGCAGTTCTTC | CASSYNRDRGLDNEQFF | few | TRBJ2-1 | TRBV14 | TRBD1
TGTGCCACCGACCGGGGAAATGAGCAGTTCTTC | CATDRGNEQFF | few | TRBJ2-1 | TRBV6-5 | -
TGTGCCAGCAGTGCCATTGGGGTTTCTGGGGCCAACGGCCTGACTTTC | CASSAIGVSGANGLTF | - | TRBJ2-6 | TRBV27 | -
TGTGCCAGCAGCTTAGTAGCGGGAGATCACGAGCAGTACTTC | CASSLVAGDHEQYF | - | TRBJ2-7 | TRBV7-8 | TRBD2
TGTGCCAGCAGCTTAGGACAGCAGGATGGCTACACCTTC | CASSLGQQDGYTF | - | TRBJ1-2 | TRBV7-9 | -
TGTGCCAGCAGCTTAACTTCAAATCAGCCCCAGCATTTT | CASSLTSNQPQHF | - | TRBJ1-5 | TRBV7-8 | -
TGTGCCAGCTCATCTTTCGCACGGACAGGGGGCCGCGACACTGAAGCTTTCTTT | CASSSFARTGGRDTEAFF | medium-sized | TRBJ1-1 | TRBV18 | TRBD1
TGCGCCAGCAGCCACCCCCGGGGGGAAAAGGGAGGCTACACCTTC | CASSHPRGEKGGYTF | once | TRBJ1-2 | TRBV4-1 | -
TGCGCCAGCAGCCCAGGGGGCTCCTCCATCGGCAATGAGCAGTTCTTC | CASSPGGSSIGNEQFF | - | TRBJ2-1 | TRBV5-1 | TRBD1
TGCGCCAGCAGTGATTCCAGGGACAATGAGCAGTTCTTC | CASSDSRDNEQFF | - | TRBJ2-1 | TRBV10-1 | -
TGTGCCAGTTCTTGGCGGGAAACGTCCTACGAGCAGTACTTC | CASSWRETSYEQYF | once | TRBJ2-7 | TRBV19 | -
TGTGCCAGCAGTTTTTTTATCGGAGGAACTGGGAACACCATATATTTT | CASSFFIGGTGNTIYF | - | TRBJ1-3 | TRBV28 | -
TGTGCCAGCAGTGAAATTTTTGCGGGGGGTCGGAATGAGCAGTTCTTC | CASSEIFAGGRNEQFF | - | TRBJ2-1 | TRBV6-1 | TRBD2
TGTGCCAGCAGTTTAATGGGGCCTTACAATGAGCAGTTCTTC | CASSLMGPYNEQFF | - | TRBJ2-1 | TRBV27 | -
TGTGCCAGCAGGTTGGGACTAGCGGGGGGACAAGAGACCCAGTACTTC | CASRLGLAGGQETQYF | once | TRBJ2-5 | TRBV28 | TRBD2
TGTGCCAGCAGCTTAGAAACAGGGTTCGGTGAGACCCAGTACTTC | CASSLETGFGETQYF | - | TRBJ2-5 | TRBV11-2 | -
TGTGCCATCAGTGAGTCGGGCGGACAGGGGAATTCACCCCTCCACTTT | CAISESGGQGNSPLHF | - | TRBJ1-6 | TRBV10-3 | TRBD1
TGTGCCAGCAGTTACTTCGGGACTAGCGGGGGGTTTAGCTCCTACAATGAGCAGTTCTTC | CASSYFGTSGGFSSYNEQFF | - | TRBJ2-1 | TRBV2 | TRBD2
TGTGCCAGCAGTTTGGGAGCTGGGGGCTATCAGCCCCAGCATTTT | CASSLGAGGYQPQHF | - | TRBJ1-5 | TRBV28 | -
TGTGCCAGCAGTTGGACAGGGACCAACTATAATTCACCCCTCCACTTT | CASSWTGTNYNSPLHF | few | TRBJ1-6 | TRBV27 | TRBD1
TGTGCCAGCAGCTTAACAGGGGACAACGTCGGAAACACCATATATTTT | CASSLTGDNVGNTIYF | few | TRBJ1-3 | TRBV5-4 | TRBD1
TGTGCCAGCAGGACAGAGCTCGATTTGAACACTGAAGCTTTCTTT | CASRTELDLNTEAFF | - | TRBJ1-1 | TRBV28 | -